This T cell receptor (beta chain) was recovered during a study of blood T cell repertoires in COVID-19. CDR3 length: 18 amino acids. In germline, CDR1 is LGHNA, CDR2 YSLEER. Germline trimming cut 1 base from V and 2 bases from J; bases unmatched to any gene: 10. Repertoires were generated with immunoSEQ multiplex PCR, while TCRdb's copy carries only in-frame clones and drops some. The sample shows around 700,000 clones, around 90% of them seen only once. This sequence originates from a woman in her late teens or twenties with acute or convalescent COVID-19. The rearrangement joins TRBV4-3 to TRBJ1-4, with 7 bases aligning to TRBD1. The sequencing sample was made of peripheral blood. This CDR3 is CASSQGAGGSATNEKLFF. CDR3 nucleotide sequence: TGCGCCAGCAGCCAAGGTGCAGGGGGGTCGGCGACTAATGAAAAACTGTTTTTT.